This is a list of T cell receptor beta chains from one sample in a study of T-cell reconstitution after alpha-beta-depleted transplantation in children. TCRdb itself ran the PCR reads through MiXCR, one entry per CDR3 protein. This table holds some 830,000 distinct CDR3 sequences, roughly 15% found once. Source: PBMCs, mostly from graft donor cells, taken 360 days after TCRalphabeta/CD19-depleted stem cell transplant. Receptor source: a male patient aged 10 to 17 who had a stem cell transplant for acute lymphoblastic leukemia, so the T cells may come from the graft donor. The CDR3 runs from the conserved cysteine through the conserved F or W. Each record gives: V gene, D gene, clone size, J gene, CDR3 protein, CDR3 DNA. D genes are given only for firm matches. Clone size is not always given. Where it is, it says once, few, many or a class for expanded clones.

v_call: TRBV20-1; d_call: TRBD2; clone_size: few; j_call: TRBJ2-3; cdr3_aa: CSASPAGDGTDTQYF; cdr3_nt: TGCAGTGCTAGCCCAGCGGGAGACGGCACAGATACGCAGTATTTT
v_call: TRBV20-1; d_call: TRBD2; clone_size: .; j_call: TRBJ2-1; cdr3_aa: CSVGLAVYNEQFF; cdr3_nt: TGCAGCGTTGGACTAGCAGTCTACAATGAGCAGTTCTTC
v_call: TRBV5-1; d_call: TRBD2; clone_size: .; j_call: TRBJ2-3; cdr3_aa: CASSEQTSATFTDTQYF; cdr3_nt: TGCGCCAGCAGCGAACAGACTAGCGCGACTTTCACAGATACGCAGTATTTT
v_call: TRBV7-2; d_call: .; clone_size: .; j_call: TRBJ2-7; cdr3_aa: CASSPIAGPLSYEQYF; cdr3_nt: TGTGCCAGCAGCCCCATAGCAGGGCCCCTTTCCTACGAGCAGTACTTC
v_call: TRBV20-1; d_call: .; clone_size: .; j_call: TRBJ2-2; cdr3_aa: CSARDLSRRIGELFF; cdr3_nt: TGCAGTGCTAGAGATCTGAGCCGACGGATCGGGGAGCTGTTTTTT
v_call: TRBV15; d_call: .; clone_size: .; j_call: TRBJ2-7; cdr3_aa: CATRGSGIEQYF; cdr3_nt: TGTGCCACCAGGGGCTCGGGGATCGAGCAGTACTTC
v_call: TRBV7-2; d_call: TRBD2; clone_size: .; j_call: TRBJ2-3; cdr3_aa: CASSLVSGSRDTQYF; cdr3_nt: TGTGCCAGCAGCTTAGTAAGCGGGAGCAGAGATACGCAGTATTTT
v_call: TRBV20-1; d_call: .; clone_size: .; j_call: TRBJ1-3; cdr3_aa: CSASPGSGNTIYF; cdr3_nt: TGCAGTGCTAGTCCAGGGTCTGGAAACACCATATATTTT
v_call: TRBV11-2; d_call: .; clone_size: many; j_call: TRBJ1-2; cdr3_aa: CASSFRGANYGYTF; cdr3_nt: TGTGCCAGCAGCTTCAGGGGAGCTAACTATGGCTACACCTTC
v_call: TRBV12-3/TRBV12-4; d_call: .; clone_size: once; j_call: TRBJ1-2; cdr3_aa: CASSFLLYGYTF; cdr3_nt: TGTGCCAGCAGTTTTCTCCTCTATGGCTACACCTTC
v_call: TRBV7-2; d_call: .; clone_size: .; j_call: TRBJ2-3; cdr3_aa: CASSLSGTHLTDTQYF; cdr3_nt: TGTGCCAGCAGCTTATCTGGGACGCACCTCACAGATACGCAGTATTTT
v_call: TRBV24-1; d_call: TRBD1; clone_size: few; j_call: TRBJ2-3; cdr3_aa: CATSDGTGALWDTQYF; cdr3_nt: TGTGCCACCAGTGATGGGACAGGGGCCCTGTGGGATACGCAGTATTTT
v_call: TRBV7-9; d_call: .; clone_size: few; j_call: TRBJ1-1; cdr3_aa: CASSDGVNTEAFF; cdr3_nt: TGTGCCAGCAGCGACGGGGTTAACACTGAAGCTTTCTTT
v_call: TRBV5-8; d_call: .; clone_size: .; j_call: TRBJ1-2; cdr3_aa: CASSLRTPGYTF; cdr3_nt: TGTGCCAGCAGCTTGCGGACTCCTGGCTACACCTTC
v_call: TRBV7-6; d_call: TRBD2; clone_size: few; j_call: TRBJ2-7; cdr3_aa: CASSLEGGFGSYEQYF; cdr3_nt: TGTGCCAGCAGCTTAGAGGGAGGGTTTGGATCCTACGAGCAGTACTTC
v_call: TRBV5-5; d_call: TRBD2; clone_size: .; j_call: TRBJ2-5; cdr3_aa: CASSLAPSGSGQETQYF; cdr3_nt: TGTGCCAGCAGCTTGGCCCCTAGCGGGAGTGGCCAAGAGACCCAGTACTTC
v_call: TRBV12-3/TRBV12-4; d_call: TRBD1; clone_size: few; j_call: TRBJ2-7; cdr3_aa: CASSKGVPGGSYEQYF; cdr3_nt: TGTGCCAGCAGTAAGGGGGTTCCAGGGGGTTCCTACGAGCAGTACTTC
v_call: TRBV11-2; d_call: .; clone_size: .; j_call: TRBJ2-7; cdr3_aa: CASSSFVNGYEQYF; cdr3_nt: TGTGCCAGCAGCTCCTTCGTAAACGGGTACGAGCAGTACTTC
v_call: TRBV5-1; d_call: .; clone_size: many; j_call: TRBJ2-7; cdr3_aa: CASSLASGPSYEQYF; cdr3_nt: TGCGCCAGCAGCTTGGCGAGCGGGCCCTCCTACGAGCAGTACTTC
v_call: TRBV5-1; d_call: TRBD1; clone_size: .; j_call: TRBJ2-4; cdr3_aa: CASSLAIPGGLVKNIQYF; cdr3_nt: TGCGCCAGCAGCTTGGCTATCCCAGGGGGCCTGGTCAAAAACATTCAGTACTTC
v_call: TRBV7-2; d_call: .; clone_size: many; j_call: TRBJ2-1; cdr3_aa: CAVPRDENNEQFF; cdr3_nt: TGTGCCGTCCCCAGGGACGAGAACAATGAGCAGTTCTTC
v_call: TRBV7-9; d_call: .; clone_size: .; j_call: TRBJ2-2; cdr3_aa: CASGPGTLSSGELFF; cdr3_nt: TGTGCCAGCGGCCCCGGGACTCTCAGCTCCGGGGAGCTGTTTTTT
v_call: TRBV27; d_call: .; clone_size: .; j_call: TRBJ2-5; cdr3_aa: CASSTRAGATQETQYF; cdr3_nt: TGTGCCAGCAGCACCCGGGCTGGTGCGACCCAAGAGACCCAGTACTTC
v_call: TRBV3-1; d_call: TRBD1; clone_size: .; j_call: TRBJ1-4; cdr3_aa: CASSRTGVEKLFF; cdr3_nt: TGTGCCAGCAGCCGCACAGGGGTTGAAAAACTGTTTTTT
v_call: TRBV11-2; d_call: .; clone_size: .; j_call: TRBJ2-1; cdr3_aa: CASSSAYFRASEQFF; cdr3_nt: TGTGCCAGCAGCTCCGCTTATTTCCGCGCGAGTGAGCAGTTCTTC
v_call: TRBV7-9; d_call: TRBD2; clone_size: .; j_call: TRBJ2-1; cdr3_aa: CASSFGTRYVDEQFF; cdr3_nt: TGTGCCAGCAGCTTTGGGACTAGGTACGTGGATGAGCAGTTCTTC
v_call: TRBV6-1; d_call: TRBD1; clone_size: .; j_call: TRBJ1-1; cdr3_aa: CASRGTGREAFF; cdr3_nt: TGTGCCAGCAGAGGGACAGGGAGAGAAGCTTTCTTT
v_call: TRBV6-5; d_call: .; clone_size: .; j_call: TRBJ1-2; cdr3_aa: CASSSGRPGYGYTF; cdr3_nt: TGTGCCAGCAGTTCGGGCCGCCCGGGCTATGGCTACACCTTC
v_call: TRBV4-1; d_call: .; clone_size: .; j_call: TRBJ2-5; cdr3_aa: CASSMAGGTQYF; cdr3_nt: TGCGCCAGCAGCATGGCTGGGGGCACCCAGTACTTC
v_call: TRBV4-1; d_call: .; clone_size: .; j_call: TRBJ2-3; cdr3_aa: CASSHFMTLTDTQYF; cdr3_nt: TGCGCCAGCAGCCACTTTATGACACTAACAGATACGCAGTATTTT
v_call: TRBV5-1; d_call: .; clone_size: .; j_call: TRBJ2-5; cdr3_aa: CASSGGPRGTQYF; cdr3_nt: TGCGCCAGCAGCGGGGGCCCCCGCGGGACCCAGTACTTC
v_call: TRBV6-1; d_call: TRBD1; clone_size: many; j_call: TRBJ2-7; cdr3_aa: CASSVWDRYYEQYF; cdr3_nt: TGTGCCAGCAGTGTATGGGACAGATACTACGAGCAGTACTTC
v_call: TRBV5-1; d_call: .; clone_size: .; j_call: TRBJ2-2; cdr3_aa: CASSRGPSPGELFF; cdr3_nt: TGCGCCAGCAGCAGAGGACCATCCCCCGGGGAGCTGTTTTTT
v_call: TRBV5-1; d_call: TRBD2; clone_size: few; j_call: TRBJ2-1; cdr3_aa: CASSLGPREGGNEQFF; cdr3_nt: TGCGCCAGCAGCTTGGGGCCACGCGAGGGAGGGAATGAGCAGTTCTTC
v_call: TRBV14; d_call: TRBD1; clone_size: .; j_call: TRBJ2-5; cdr3_aa: CASSQDPDRVDGKTQYF; cdr3_nt: TGTGCCAGCAGCCAAGATCCCGACAGGGTCGATGGCAAGACCCAGTACTTC
v_call: TRBV2; d_call: TRBD1; clone_size: few; j_call: TRBJ2-5; cdr3_aa: CASSGDREQETQYF; cdr3_nt: TGTGCCAGCAGTGGGGACAGGGAACAAGAGACCCAGTACTTC
v_call: TRBV24-1; d_call: TRBD1; clone_size: few; j_call: TRBJ2-1; cdr3_aa: CATSDLDRGGSIWDYNEQFF; cdr3_nt: TGTGCCACCAGTGACCTGGACAGGGGCGGATCGATCTGGGACTACAATGAGCAGTTCTTC
v_call: TRBV4-1; d_call: .; clone_size: few; j_call: TRBJ2-1; cdr3_aa: CASSQEARHNEQFF; cdr3_nt: TGCGCCAGCAGCCAAGAGGCTAGGCACAATGAGCAGTTCTTC
v_call: TRBV25-1; d_call: TRBD1; clone_size: few; j_call: TRBJ1-2; cdr3_aa: CASTGTGRAGYTF; cdr3_nt: TGTGCCAGCACAGGGACAGGGAGGGCTGGCTACACCTTC
v_call: TRBV20-1; d_call: .; clone_size: few; j_call: TRBJ2-1; cdr3_aa: CSARDQERYYNEQFF; cdr3_nt: TGCAGTGCTAGAGATCAGGAGCGGTACTACAATGAGCAGTTCTTC
v_call: TRBV4-1; d_call: TRBD1; clone_size: .; j_call: TRBJ2-7; cdr3_aa: CASSQGQGVSYEQYF; cdr3_nt: TGCGCCAGCAGCCAAGGACAGGGGGTCTCCTACGAGCAGTACTTC
v_call: TRBV6-5; d_call: .; clone_size: once; j_call: TRBJ2-7; cdr3_aa: CASSYFEGTYEQYF; cdr3_nt: TGTGCCAGCAGTTACTTCGAGGGCACCTACGAGCAGTACTTC
v_call: TRBV9; d_call: .; clone_size: .; j_call: TRBJ2-1; cdr3_aa: CASSCALGYEQFF; cdr3_nt: TGTGCCAGCAGCTGCGCCTTGGGATATGAGCAGTTCTTC
v_call: TRBV20-1; d_call: .; clone_size: .; j_call: TRBJ1-4; cdr3_aa: CSARGGRTSEKLFF; cdr3_nt: TGCAGTGCTAGAGGAGGGAGAACGAGTGAAAAACTGTTTTTT
v_call: TRBV3-1; d_call: .; clone_size: few; j_call: TRBJ2-1; cdr3_aa: CASSQGYPPDEQFF; cdr3_nt: TGTGCCAGCAGCCAAGGGTATCCCCCCGATGAGCAGTTCTTC
v_call: TRBV5-1; d_call: .; clone_size: few; j_call: TRBJ2-5; cdr3_aa: CASSWPTEGQETQYF; cdr3_nt: TGCGCCAGCAGCTGGCCAACTGAGGGACAAGAGACCCAGTACTTC
v_call: TRBV18; d_call: .; clone_size: many; j_call: TRBJ2-4; cdr3_aa: CASSPQVRGPGMLAQYF; cdr3_nt: TGTGCCAGCTCACCACAGGTTCGCGGCCCGGGAATGTTGGCTCAGTACTTC
v_call: TRBV3-1; d_call: .; clone_size: few; j_call: TRBJ2-3; cdr3_aa: CASSQIMARGTDTQYF; cdr3_nt: TGTGCCAGCAGCCAAATAATGGCCAGGGGCACAGATACGCAGTATTTT
v_call: TRBV27; d_call: .; clone_size: few; j_call: TRBJ2-1; cdr3_aa: CASSLSGWRDSGGEQFF; cdr3_nt: TGTGCCAGCAGTTTATCGGGCTGGCGGGATAGTGGGGGTGAGCAGTTCTTC
v_call: TRBV14; d_call: .; clone_size: .; j_call: TRBJ1-4; cdr3_aa: CASSQAGFNEKLFF; cdr3_nt: TGTGCCAGCAGCCAAGCAGGTTTTAATGAAAAACTGTTTTTT
v_call: TRBV4-1; d_call: .; clone_size: many; j_call: TRBJ1-6; cdr3_aa: CASSPIGRGPPLHF; cdr3_nt: TGCGCCAGCAGCCCCATAGGCAGGGGTCCACCCCTCCACTTT
v_call: TRBV19; d_call: TRBD1; clone_size: .; j_call: TRBJ2-7; cdr3_aa: CASSMGQSYEQYF; cdr3_nt: TGTGCCAGTAGTATGGGACAGTCGTACGAGCAGTACTTC
v_call: TRBV12-3/TRBV12-4; d_call: .; clone_size: .; j_call: TRBJ2-7; cdr3_aa: CASSPANYEQYF; cdr3_nt: TGTGCCAGCAGCCCAGCAAACTACGAGCAGTACTTC
v_call: TRBV7-9; d_call: TRBD1; clone_size: many; j_call: TRBJ2-7; cdr3_aa: CASSYRDRAIGPQYF; cdr3_nt: TGTGCCAGCAGTTACCGGGACAGAGCTATTGGGCCCCAGTACTTC
v_call: TRBV20-1; d_call: .; clone_size: many; j_call: TRBJ2-2; cdr3_aa: CSAAEYPGELFF; cdr3_nt: TGCAGTGCGGCGGAGTATCCCGGGGAGCTGTTTTTT
v_call: TRBV5-1; d_call: .; clone_size: many; j_call: TRBJ2-7; cdr3_aa: CASSFLGGGYEQYF; cdr3_nt: TGCGCCAGCAGCTTCCTTGGGGGAGGATACGAGCAGTACTTC
v_call: TRBV5-5; d_call: TRBD2; clone_size: few; j_call: TRBJ2-1; cdr3_aa: CASSFPLAGPNEQFF; cdr3_nt: TGTGCCAGCAGCTTTCCCCTAGCGGGCCCCAATGAGCAGTTCTTC
v_call: TRBV5-1; d_call: .; clone_size: many; j_call: TRBJ2-7; cdr3_aa: CASSLSRTVISYEQYF; cdr3_nt: TGCGCCAGCAGCTTGTCGAGGACAGTTATTTCCTACGAGCAGTACTTC